The subject of this entry is one T cell receptor beta chain. This sample stems from a study of blood T cell repertoires in COVID-19. Original methodology: Amplified reference gene primers provided the basis for estimating nucleated cell counts. Assay: immunoSEQ multiplex PCR; the TCRdb copy retains only in-frame clones and omits some. V, J and clone size reflect that table, while D and trimming were determined from the DNA. This sample has 180,000 or so clones; around four fifths occur once, and the top ten carry about 15%. CDR3 length: 16 residues. Germline CDR1 and CDR2: KGHSY and FQNENV. V lost 1 base, J lost 0 bases, and 10 bases lay in between.

This sequence joins TRBV16 and TRBJ1-3; D remains ambiguous. This receptor was taken from a woman aged 70-85 years with COVID-19, enrolled during active disease. Sequenced input: peripheral blood. The CDR3 region has the DNA TGTGCCAGCAGCCAATTTCAGGCTATCTCTGGAAACACCATATATTTT. It yields the protein CASSQFQAISGNTIYF. Full variable domain (outside the CDR3, taken from reference TRBV16 and TRBJ1-3): GEEVAQTPKHLVRGEGQKAKLYCAPIKGHSYVFWYQQVLKNEFKFLISFQNENVFDETGMPKERFSAKCLPNSPCSLEIQATKLEDSAVYFCASSQFQAISGNTIYFGEGSWLTVV.